This section outlines one T cell receptor beta chain sequence together with its context. Antigen: not known. The data were taken from a study of T cell repertoires in cytomegalovirus infection. Using its own MiXCR run on the reads, TCRdb lists one record per CDR3 protein. Found here are about 250,000 distinct CDR3 sequences, about 17% of them singletons; the top ten hold about 45%. Overall study results and limits: The cumulative frequency of public TCR beta families identified carriers of CMV plus the relevant HLA.

The CDR3 length is 15 residues. With V trimmed by 6 bases and J by 2 bases, 2 bases remained unmatched. Germline V CDR1 and CDR2: MNHEY, SMNVEV (reference sequence). Sequencing used CD8+ T cells from PBMCs. The source is a human donor in good health (CMV status not recorded). Some clones in this sample may be carry-over from other donors' samples. This chain links TRBV27 with TRBJ2-3; 13 nucleotides line up with TRBD2. The CDR3 loop is CASRGLAGPTDTQYF. The CDR3 region has the DNA TGTGCCAGCAGGGGACTAGCGGGGCCCACAGATACGCAGTATTTT.